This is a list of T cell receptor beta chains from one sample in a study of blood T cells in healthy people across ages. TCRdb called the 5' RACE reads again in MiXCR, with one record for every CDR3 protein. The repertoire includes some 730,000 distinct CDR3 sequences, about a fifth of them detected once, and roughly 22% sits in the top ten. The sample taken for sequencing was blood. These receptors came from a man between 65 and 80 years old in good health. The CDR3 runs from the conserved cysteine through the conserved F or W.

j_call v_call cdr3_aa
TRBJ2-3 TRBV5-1 CASSSSGDLTDTQYF
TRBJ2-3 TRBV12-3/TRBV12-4 CASVLAEGTDTQYF
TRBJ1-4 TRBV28 CASTQTNEKLFF
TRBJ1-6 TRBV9 CASSVGQGRYPLHF
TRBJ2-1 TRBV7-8 CASSPRQRAGVYEQFF
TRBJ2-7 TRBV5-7 CASSPWTGWYEQYF
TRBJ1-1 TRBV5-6 CASRSGGPTEAFF
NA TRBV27 CASSSPNYEQYF
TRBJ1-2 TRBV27 CASSLHLSRGGGYTF
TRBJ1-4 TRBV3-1 CASSLYGGTNEKLFF
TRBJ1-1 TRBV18 CASSPRGTGNTEAFF
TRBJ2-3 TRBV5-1 CASSLTASGTDTQYF
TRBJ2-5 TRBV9 CASSPRTARGETQYF
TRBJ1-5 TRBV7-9 CASGGWNQPQHF
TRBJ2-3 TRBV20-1 CSARGISRGQSTDTQYF
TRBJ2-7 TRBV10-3 CAISGGEASSYEQYF
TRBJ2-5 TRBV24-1 CATSDPTSGGQETQYF
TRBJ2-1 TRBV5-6 CASSFRLAETYKLHNEQFF
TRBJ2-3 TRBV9 CASSVGGVSTDTQYF
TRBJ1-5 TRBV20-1 CSAKAGGGQPQHF
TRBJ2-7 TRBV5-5 CASSLMVVSDEQYF
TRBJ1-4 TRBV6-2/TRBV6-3 CASSTVPARLFF